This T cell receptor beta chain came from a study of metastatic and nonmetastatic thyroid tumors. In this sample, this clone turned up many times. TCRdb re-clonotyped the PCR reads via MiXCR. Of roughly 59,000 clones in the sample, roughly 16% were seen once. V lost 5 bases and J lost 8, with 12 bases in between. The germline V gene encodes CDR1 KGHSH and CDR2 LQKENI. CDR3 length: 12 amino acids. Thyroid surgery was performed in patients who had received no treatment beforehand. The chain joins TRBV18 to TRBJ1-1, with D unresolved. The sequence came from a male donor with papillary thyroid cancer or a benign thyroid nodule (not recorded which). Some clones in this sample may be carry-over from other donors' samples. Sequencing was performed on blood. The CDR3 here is CASSGLTREAFF. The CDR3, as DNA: TGTGCCAGCTCAGGGTTGACGAGAGAAGCTTTCTTT.